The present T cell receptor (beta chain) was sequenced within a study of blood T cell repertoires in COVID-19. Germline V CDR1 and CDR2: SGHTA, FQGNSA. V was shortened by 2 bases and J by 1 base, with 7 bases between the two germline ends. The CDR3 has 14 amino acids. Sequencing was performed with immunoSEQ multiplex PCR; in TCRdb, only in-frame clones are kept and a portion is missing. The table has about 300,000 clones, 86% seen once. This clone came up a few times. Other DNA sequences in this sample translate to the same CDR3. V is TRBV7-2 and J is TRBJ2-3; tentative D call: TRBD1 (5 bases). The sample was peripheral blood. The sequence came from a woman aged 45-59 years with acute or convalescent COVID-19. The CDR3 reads CASSLSRGTDTQYF. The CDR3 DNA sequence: TGTGCCAGCAGCTTATCCAGGGGCACAGATACGCAGTATTTT. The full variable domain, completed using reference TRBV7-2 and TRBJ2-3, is GAGVSQSPSNKVTEKGKDVELRCDPISGHTALYWYRQSLGQGLEFLIYFQGNSAPDKSGLPSDRFSAERTGGSVSTLTIQRTQQEDSAVYLCASSLSRGTDTQYFGPGTRLTVL.